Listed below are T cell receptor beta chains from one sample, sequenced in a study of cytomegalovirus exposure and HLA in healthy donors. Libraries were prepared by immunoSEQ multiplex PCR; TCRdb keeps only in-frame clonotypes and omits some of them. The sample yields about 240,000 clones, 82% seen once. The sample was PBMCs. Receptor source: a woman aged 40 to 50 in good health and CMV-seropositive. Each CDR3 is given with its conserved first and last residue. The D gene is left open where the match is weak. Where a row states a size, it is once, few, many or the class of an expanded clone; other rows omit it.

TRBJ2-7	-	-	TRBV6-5	CASSGSSYEQYF	TGTGCCAGCTCAGGCAGCTCCTACGAGCAGTACTTC
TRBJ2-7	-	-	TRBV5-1	CASSFDRFRSYEQYF	TGCGCCAGCAGCTTCGACAGGTTCCGCTCCTACGAGCAGTACTTC
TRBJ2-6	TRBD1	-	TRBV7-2	CASSQDRVSGANVLTF	TGTGCCAGCAGCCAAGACAGGGTTAGTGGGGCCAACGTCCTGACTTTC
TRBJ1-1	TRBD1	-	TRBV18	CASSPPTGFNTEAFF	TGTGCCAGCTCACCACCGACAGGGTTTAACACTGAAGCTTTCTTT
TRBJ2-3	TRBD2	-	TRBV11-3	CASSPYEGLAGVPDTQYF	TGTGCCAGCAGCCCTTATGAGGGGCTAGCGGGGGTCCCAGATACGCAGTATTTT
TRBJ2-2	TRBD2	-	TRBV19	CASSIIGEGSGELFF	TGTGCCAGTAGTATAATAGGGGAGGGGTCCGGGGAGCTGTTTTTT
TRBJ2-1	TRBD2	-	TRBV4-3	CASSEGTSGLRLEQFF	TGCGCCAGCAGCGAGGGGACTAGCGGGTTGCGGCTTGAGCAGTTCTTC
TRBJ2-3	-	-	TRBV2	CASKTDLTDTQYF	TGTGCCAGCAAGACAGACCTCACAGATACGCAGTATTTT
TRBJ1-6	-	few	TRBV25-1	CASSDPAAGAGKLHF	TGTGCCAGCAGTGACCCCGCGGCAGGGGCAGGGAAACTCCACTTT
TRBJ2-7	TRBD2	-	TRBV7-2	CASSLGHLAGFSYEQYF	TGTGCCAGCAGCTTAGGTCACCTAGCGGGGTTCTCCTACGAGCAGTACTTC
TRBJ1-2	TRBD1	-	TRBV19	CASSSRQGGFYGYTF	TGTGCCAGTAGTTCCCGACAGGGTGGTTTCTATGGCTACACCTTC
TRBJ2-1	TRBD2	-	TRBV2	CASFLRGGIDNEQFF	TGTGCCAGTTTCCTGCGGGGGGGGATCGACAATGAGCAGTTCTTC
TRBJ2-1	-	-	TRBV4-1	CASRNRVNEQFF	TGCGCCAGCAGAAACAGGGTAAATGAGCAGTTCTTC
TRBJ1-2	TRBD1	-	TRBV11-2	CASSLVRQGAGGYTF	TGTGCCAGCAGCTTAGTGAGGCAGGGGGCGGGCGGCTACACCTTC
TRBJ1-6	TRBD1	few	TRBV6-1	CASSTTGVNSPLHF	TGTGCCAGCAGTACGACAGGGGTTAATTCACCCCTCCACTTT